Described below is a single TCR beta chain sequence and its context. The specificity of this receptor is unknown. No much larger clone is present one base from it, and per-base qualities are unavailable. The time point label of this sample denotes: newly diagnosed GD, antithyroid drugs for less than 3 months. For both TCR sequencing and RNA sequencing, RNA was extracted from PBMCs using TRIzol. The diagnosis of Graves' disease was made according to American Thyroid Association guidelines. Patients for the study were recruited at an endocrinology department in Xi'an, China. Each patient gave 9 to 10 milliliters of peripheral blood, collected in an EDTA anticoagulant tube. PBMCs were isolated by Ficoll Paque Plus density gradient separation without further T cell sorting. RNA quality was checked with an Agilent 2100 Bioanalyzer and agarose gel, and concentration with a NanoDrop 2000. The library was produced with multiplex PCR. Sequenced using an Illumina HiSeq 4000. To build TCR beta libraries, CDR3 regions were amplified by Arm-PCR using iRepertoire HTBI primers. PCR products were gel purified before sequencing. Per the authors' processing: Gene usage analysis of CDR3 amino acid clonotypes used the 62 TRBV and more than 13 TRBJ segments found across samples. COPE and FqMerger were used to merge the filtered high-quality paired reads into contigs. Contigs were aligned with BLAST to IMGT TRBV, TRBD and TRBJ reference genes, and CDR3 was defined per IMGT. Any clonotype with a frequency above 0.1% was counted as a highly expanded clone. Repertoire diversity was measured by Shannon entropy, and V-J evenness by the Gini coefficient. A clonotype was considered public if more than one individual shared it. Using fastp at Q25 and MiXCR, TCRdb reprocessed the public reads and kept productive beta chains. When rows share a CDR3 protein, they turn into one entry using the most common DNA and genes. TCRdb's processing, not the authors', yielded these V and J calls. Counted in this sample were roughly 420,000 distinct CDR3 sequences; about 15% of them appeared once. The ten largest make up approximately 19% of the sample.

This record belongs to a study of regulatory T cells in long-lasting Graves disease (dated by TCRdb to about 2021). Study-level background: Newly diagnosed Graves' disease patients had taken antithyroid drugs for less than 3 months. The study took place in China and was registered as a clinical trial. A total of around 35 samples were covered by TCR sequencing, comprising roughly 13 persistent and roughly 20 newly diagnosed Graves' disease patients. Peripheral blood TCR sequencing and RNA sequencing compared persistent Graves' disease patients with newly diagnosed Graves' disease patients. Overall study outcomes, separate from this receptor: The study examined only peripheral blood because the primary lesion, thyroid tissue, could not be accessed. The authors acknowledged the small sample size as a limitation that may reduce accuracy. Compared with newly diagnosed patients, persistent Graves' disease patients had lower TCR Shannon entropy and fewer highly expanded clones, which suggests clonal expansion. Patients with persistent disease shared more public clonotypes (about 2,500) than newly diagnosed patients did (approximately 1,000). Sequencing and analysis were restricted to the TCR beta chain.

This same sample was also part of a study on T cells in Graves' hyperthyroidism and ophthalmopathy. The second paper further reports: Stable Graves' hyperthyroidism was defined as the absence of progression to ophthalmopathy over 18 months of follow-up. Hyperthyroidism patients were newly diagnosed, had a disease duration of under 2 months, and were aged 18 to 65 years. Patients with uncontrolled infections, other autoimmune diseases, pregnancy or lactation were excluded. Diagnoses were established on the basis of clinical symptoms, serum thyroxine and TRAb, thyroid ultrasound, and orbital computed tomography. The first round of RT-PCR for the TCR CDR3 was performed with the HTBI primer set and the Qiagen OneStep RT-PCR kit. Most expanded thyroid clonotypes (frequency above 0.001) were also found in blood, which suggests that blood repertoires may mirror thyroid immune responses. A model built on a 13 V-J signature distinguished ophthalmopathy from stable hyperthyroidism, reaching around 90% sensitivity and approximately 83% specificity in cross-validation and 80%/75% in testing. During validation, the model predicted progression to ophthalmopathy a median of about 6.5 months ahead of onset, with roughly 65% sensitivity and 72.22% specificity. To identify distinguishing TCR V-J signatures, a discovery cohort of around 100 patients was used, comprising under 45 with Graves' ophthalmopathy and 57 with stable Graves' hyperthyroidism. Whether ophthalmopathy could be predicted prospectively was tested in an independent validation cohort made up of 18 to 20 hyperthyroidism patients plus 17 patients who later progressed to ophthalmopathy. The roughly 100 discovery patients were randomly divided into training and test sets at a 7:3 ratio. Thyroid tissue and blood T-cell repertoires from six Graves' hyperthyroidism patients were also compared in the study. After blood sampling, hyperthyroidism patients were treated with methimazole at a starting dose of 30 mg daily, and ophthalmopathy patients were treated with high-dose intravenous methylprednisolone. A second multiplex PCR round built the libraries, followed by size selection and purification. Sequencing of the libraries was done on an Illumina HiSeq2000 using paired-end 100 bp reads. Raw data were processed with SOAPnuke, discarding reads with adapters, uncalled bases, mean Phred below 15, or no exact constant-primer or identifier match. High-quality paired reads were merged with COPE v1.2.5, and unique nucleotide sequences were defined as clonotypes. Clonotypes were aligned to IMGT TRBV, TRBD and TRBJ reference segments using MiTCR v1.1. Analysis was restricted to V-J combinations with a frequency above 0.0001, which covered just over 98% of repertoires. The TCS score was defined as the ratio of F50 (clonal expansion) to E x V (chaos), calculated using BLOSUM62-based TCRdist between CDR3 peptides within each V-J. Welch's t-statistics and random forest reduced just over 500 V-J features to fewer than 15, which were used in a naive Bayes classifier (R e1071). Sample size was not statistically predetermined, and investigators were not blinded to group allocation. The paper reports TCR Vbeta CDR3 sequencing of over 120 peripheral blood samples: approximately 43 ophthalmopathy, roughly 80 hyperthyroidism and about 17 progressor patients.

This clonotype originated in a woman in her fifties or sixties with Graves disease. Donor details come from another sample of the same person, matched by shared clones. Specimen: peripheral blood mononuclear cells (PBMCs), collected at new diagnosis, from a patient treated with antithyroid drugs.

The DNA sequence is TGTGCCAGCAGGGAGCGGGCAGGGGTTGGCTACACCTTC. Its translation reads: CASRERAGVGYTF. Here the chain combines TRBV6-2 or TRBV6-3 and TRBJ1-2; TRBD1 is possibly the D segment (6 matching bases). The CDR3, cysteine through phenylalanine, is 13 amino acids long. The CDR3 DNA has 39 bases and is translated from base 1. The germline V gene yields MNHEY for CDR1 and SVGEGT for CDR2. Between the V and J ends, shortened by 6 bases and 7 bases respectively, the junction contains 15 bases.